Following are 15 T cell receptor beta chains from one sample sequenced in a study of PD-L1 blockade in urothelial cancer. Time point: pretreatment peripheral blood. Assay: immunoSEQ multiplex PCR; the TCRdb copy retains only in-frame clones and omits some. The data show under 50,000 clones, approximately 78% seen once. Sequencing used PBMCs, obtained around atezolizumab (anti-PD-L1) treatment. The receptors here all came from a man aged 50 to 60 with urothelial cancer.

V is TRBV9 and J is TRBJ1-2; D remains ambiguous. Germline V CDR1 and CDR2: SGDLS, YYNGEE. V lost 0 bases, J lost 8 bases, and 11 bases lay in between. The CDR3 loop spans 13 amino acids. In nucleotides, the CDR3 is TGTGCCAGCAGCGTAGCTACGAGCGGGGGCTACACCTTC. Encoded protein: CASSVATSGGYTF.

This clone turned up a few times. The V and J genes are TRBV30 and TRBJ1-2; D is unclear. Per the germline V gene, CDR1 is GTSNPN and CDR2 is SVGIG (reference sequence). V lost 2 bases, J lost 8 bases, and 15 bases lay in between. The CDR3 is 13 residues long. The CDR3 reads CAWSSRRGEGYTF. CDR3 sequence (DNA): TGTGCCTGGAGTTCACGGCGGGGAGAGGGCTACACCTTC. Supplemented by reference TRBV30 and TRBJ1-2, the full variable domain reads SQTIHQWPATLVQPVGSPLSLECTVEGTSNPNLYWYRQAAGRGLQLLFYSVGIGQISSEVPQNLSASRPQDRQFILSSKKLLLSDSGFYLCAWSSRRGEGYTFGSGTRLTVV.

This clone has only a few counts. DNA of the CDR3: TGTGCCTGGAGTGTACCGGACAGGAGGGACACTGAAGCTTTCTTT. Protein sequence: CAWSVPDRRDTEAFF. V usage is TRBV30 and J usage is TRBJ1-1, with 7 bases lining up with TRBD1. This CDR3 contains 15 residues. The V gene end was trimmed by 0 bases and the J gene end by 3 bases; junction bases not matched to a gene: 7. The V gene's germline CDR1 is GTSNPN and CDR2 SVGIG (reference sequence). The whole variable domain, filled in from reference TRBV30 and TRBJ1-1, reads SQTIHQWPATLVQPVGSPLSLECTVEGTSNPNLYWYRQAAGRGLQLLFYSVGIGQISSEVPQNLSASRPQDRQFILSSKKLLLSDSGFYLCAWSVPDRRDTEAFFGQGTRLTVV.

This sequence joins TRBV28 and TRBJ1-1; D remains unclear. CDR1 MDHEN and CDR2 SYDVKM come from the germline V gene. The CDR3 loop spans 15 amino acids. Trimming pared 5 bases from V and 0 bases from J, leaving 13 bases between. CDR3 DNA: TGTGCCAGCAGTGGTCCGGAGGGTATGAACACTGAAGCTTTCTTT. This encodes CASSGPEGMNTEAFF.

The chain recombines TRBV18 with TRBJ1-2; D uncertain. Trimming pared 2 bases from V and 3 bases from J, leaving 10 bases between. Germline V gives CDR1 KGHSH, CDR2 LQKENI. The CDR3 sequence is 14 residues long. The CDR3 DNA reads as TGTGCCAGCTCACCAGGGTTAGGAGACTATGGCTACACCTTC. Its translation: CASSPGLGDYGYTF.

This chain connects TRBV6-5 to TRBJ1-4; the D gene is possibly TRBD1 (6 bases). From germline, CDR1 is MNHEY and CDR2 SVGAGI. Deletions cut 6 bases from V and 4 bases from J, with 12 bases between. The CDR3 runs 14 residues. Here the CDR3 DNA reads TGTGCCAGCAGATATGGACAGCGTAATGAAAAACTGTTTTTT. It encodes CASRYGQRNEKLFF.

This chain links TRBV11-2 with TRBJ1-5, with unresolved D. The CDR3 extends over 13 amino acids. The germline V gene encodes CDR1 SGHAT and CDR2 FQNNGV. V gave up 1 base and J gave up 4 bases, with 5 bases separating them. CDR3 sequence reads: CASSLALNQPQHF. The CDR3 DNA reads TGTGCCAGCAGCTTAGCCCTTAATCAGCCCCAGCATTTT.

A single count supports this clone. The chain uses TRBV11-2 and TRBJ1-4, with D perhaps TRBD1 (6 bases). The CDR3 is made up of 15 amino acids. Per germline, CDR1 SGHAT and CDR2 FQNNGV. The V gene lost 2 bases and the J gene lost 8 bases, with 15 bases spanning the gap. CDR3 protein: CASSLQDSWEEKLFF. DNA of the CDR3: TGTGCCAGCAGCTTACAGGACAGTTGGGAGGAAAAACTGTTTTTT.

The chain carries TRBV5-1 and TRBJ2-1; 9 nucleotides match TRBD2. V gave up 0 bases and J gave up 12 bases; unmatched junction bases: 4. The CDR3 loop spans 13 amino acids. Germline CDR1 reads SGHRS; CDR2 reads YFSETQ. In DNA, the CDR3 is TGCGCCAGCAGCTTGGAGGCTAGCGGGGCGCAGTTCTTC. It codes for CASSLEASGAQFF.

This clone has a single count. This chain uses TRBV11-2 with TRBJ2-7; 12 positions agree with TRBD2. This CDR3 region has 18 residues. Germline V gene sequence: CDR1 SGHAT, CDR2 FQNNGV. The junction had 12 bases not matched to a gene; V was cut back by 5 bases and J by 1 base. The CDR3: CASSDPASGRALSYEQYF. The CDR3 DNA is TGTGCCAGCAGCGACCCCGCTAGCGGGAGGGCCCTATCCTACGAGCAGTACTTC.

The chain combines TRBV5-6 with TRBJ1-1; 10 bases agree with TRBD1. The CDR3 covers 14 residues. The junction had 4 bases not matched to a gene; V was cut back by 3 bases and J by 5 bases. Germline CDR1 is SGHDT and CDR2 is YYEEEE. For the CDR3, the DNA is TGTGCCAGCAGCTCGGGACAGGGGCTGACTGAAGCTTTCTTT. The encoded protein is CASSSGQGLTEAFF.

The gene calls are TRBV12-1 and TRBJ1-5; no DNA check was done on the table's D call, TRBD1. TRBV12-1 is a pseudogene locus. This CDR3 has 15 amino acids. CDR3 DNA sequence: TGTGCCACCCCATTTCAGGGGGCCTCAGGACAGCCCCAGCATTTT. Residues: CATPFQGASGQPQHF.

The chain links TRBV5-1 to TRBJ2-5; no firm D call. V lost 2 bases and J 1 base, leaving 6 bases between the germline ends. This CDR3 is built from 13 residues. The germline gives CDR1 SGHRS, CDR2 YFSETQ. As DNA, the CDR3 is TGCGCCAGCAGCTTCTCGGTCCAAGAGACCCAGTACTTC. Encoded protein: CASSFSVQETQYF.

The chain carries TRBV5-1 and TRBJ1-2, with a weak D call TRBD1 (6 bases). This CDR3 comprises 15 residues. Trimming removed 3 bases at V and 2 bases at J, with 14 bases between. Germline loops: CDR1 SGHRS, CDR2 YFSETQ. The CDR3 loop reads CASSSSGQPNYGYTF. Written as DNA, the CDR3 is TGCGCCAGCAGCTCGTCAGGACAGCCCAACTATGGCTACACCTTC.

The chain links TRBV10-3 to TRBJ2-5, with 9 bases aligning to TRBD1. This CDR3 has 14 residues. From germline, CDR1 is ENHRY and CDR2 SYGVKD. The junction had 2 bases not matched to a gene; V was cut back by 0 bases and J by 6 bases. This CDR3 is CAISESGTGKTQYF. CDR3 in DNA: TGTGCCATCAGTGAGTCTGGGACAGGGAAGACCCAGTACTTC.